This T cell receptor (beta chain) was obtained from a study of patients and donors after allogeneic stem cell transplantation. Germline values: CDR1 SGHTS, CDR2 YDEGEE. Trimming left V 6 bases short and J 2 bases short, with 11 bases between. The CDR3 sequence is 14 residues long. TCRdb used MiXCR to reprocess the RT-PCR reads, holding one entry per CDR3 protein. This sample has some 87,000 distinct CDR3 sequences, with roughly 43% found just once. This clonotype was found a few times. This receptor was taken from a human donor who was either an allogeneic HSCT recipient or a stem cell or donor lymphocyte infusion donor (not recorded which). It is not recorded whose cells these are; they may come from a transplant donor. Sequenced sample: blood, either unsorted or a sorted T cell fraction (not recorded which). The chain joins TRBV5-8 to TRBJ2-2, with unresolved D. CDR3 amino acids: CASNFLGNTGELFF. In DNA form, the CDR3 reads TGTGCCAGCAACTTTTTGGGAAACACCGGGGAGCTGTTTTTT. Together with reference TRBV5-8 and TRBJ2-2, the CDR3 gives the full variable domain: EAGVTQSPTHLIKTRGQQATLRCSPISGHTSVYWYQQALGLGLQFLLWYDEGEERNRGNFPPRFSGRQFPNYSSELNVNALELEDSALYLCASNFLGNTGELFFGEGSRLTVL.